Listed below are T cell receptor beta chains from one sample, sequenced in a study of shared clonotypes between healthy human individuals. The method was immunoSEQ multiplex PCR; TCRdb's version includes in-frame clones alone and lacks a portion of them. The table includes around 700,000 clones, about 91% detected once. Material: naive CD8+ T cells sorted from blood. Receptor source: a man aged 30 to 39 in good health. The CDR3 runs from the conserved cysteine through the conserved F or W. The D gene is left open where the match is weak. Where a row states a size, it is once, few, many or the class of an expanded clone; other rows omit it.

.	TRBV11-2	.	TRBJ1-1	TGTGCCAGCAGCTTAGATCGGTCAGAGCCTTTGAACACTGAAGCTTTCTTT	CASSLDRSEPLNTEAFF
.	TRBV6-1	.	TRBJ2-5	TGTGCCAGCAGTGAAGGGGGGCAAGAGACCCAGTACTTC	CASSEGGQETQYF
.	TRBV5-6	.	TRBJ1-1	TGTGCCAGCAGCCACTACATGGGCACTGAAGCTTTCTTT	CASSHYMGTEAFF
.	TRBV7-9	.	TRBJ1-1	TGTGCCAGCAGCTTAGAAGGGCTCACTGAAGCTTTCTTT	CASSLEGLTEAFF
once	TRBV7-6	.	TRBJ2-7	TGTGCCAGCAGCTTAGCGGGGGCGAGTCGGGAGGATCACTACGAGCAGTACTTC	CASSLAGASREDHYEQYF
.	TRBV6-6	.	TRBJ2-7	TGTGCCAGCAGTTATTATCTGAGGGAGGTTGACGAGCAGTACTTC	CASSYYLREVDEQYF
.	TRBV9	.	TRBJ2-1	TGTGCCAGCAGCGTCGGGGAAGCTAAGTACAATGAGCAGTTCTTC	CASSVGEAKYNEQFF
once	TRBV4-1	TRBD2	TRBJ2-1	TGCGCCAGCAGCCAAGTGGAACTAGCGGGAGGGAATGAGCAGTTCTTC	CASSQVELAGGNEQFF
.	TRBV6-1	.	TRBJ2-1	TGTGCCAGCAGTGAAATGCAAGCCGCATTATACAATGAGCAGTTCTTC	CASSEMQAALYNEQFF
.	TRBV11-2	TRBD1	TRBJ1-1	TGTGCCAGCAGCTTAGGACGGACAGGGATGGACACTGAAGCTTTCTTT	CASSLGRTGMDTEAFF
.	TRBV5-1	TRBD1	TRBJ2-7	TGCGCCAGCAGCCCTGGCGGGACAGGGGGCATCTACGAGCAGTACTTC	CASSPGGTGGIYEQYF
.	TRBV4-1	.	TRBJ1-2	TGCGCCAGCAGCCAAGACTCAGGGTTATATGGCTACACCTTC	CASSQDSGLYGYTF
.	TRBV25-1	TRBD1	TRBJ1-5	TGTGCCAGCAGTGACCCACCCCACCCGGGACAGGGCAATCAGCCCCAGCATTTT	CASSDPPHPGQGNQPQHF
.	TRBV4-3	.	TRBJ1-2	TGCGCCAGCAGCCAAGATCGGGGAATTGATGGGAACTATGGCTACACCTTC	CASSQDRGIDGNYGYTF
.	TRBV7-8	TRBD1	TRBJ2-5	TGTGCCAGCAGCTATCCCCCCGGGACAGGGCAAGAGACCCAGTACTTC	CASSYPPGTGQETQYF
few	TRBV30	.	TRBJ1-3	TGTGCCTGGAGTGTACTCGGGGACAATCGCTTCACCATATATTTT	CAWSVLGDNRFTIYF
once	TRBV28	.	TRBJ1-5	TGTGCCAGCAGTTTAGCCTCGGGGGGGTACACGCCCCAGCATTTT	CASSLASGGYTPQHF
.	TRBV29-1	.	TRBJ2-3	TGCAGCGTTGACGGGCTCCCTAGCACAGATACGCAGTATTTT	CSVDGLPSTDTQYF
.	TRBV6-6	.	TRBJ1-2	TGTACAGAACTGGGAGGGACCGATGGCTACACCTTC	CTELGGTDGYTF
.	TRBV7-2	.	TRBJ2-1	TGTGCCAGCAGCCCTCGCTTACACAATGAGCAGTTCTTC	CASSPRLHNEQFF
.	TRBV7-2	.	TRBJ2-5	TGTGCCAGCAGCTTAGGGGCAGGCCTCCTCCTAGGGGAGACCCAGTACTTC	CASSLGAGLLLGETQYF
.	TRBV29-1	.	TRBJ2-3	TGCAGCGTTGAATCCCGGGGCCGAGCAGATACGCAGTATTTT	CSVESRGRADTQYF
.	TRBV27	TRBD2	TRBJ2-2	TGTGCCAGCAGTTCCCTCGGGGGGACCGGGGAGCTGTTTTTT	CASSSLGGTGELFF
.	TRBV5-1	.	TRBJ2-1	TGCGCCAGCGGGCAGCTCGGTCTGGGCAATGAGCAGTTCTTC	CASGQLGLGNEQFF
.	TRBV27	.	TRBJ2-3	TGTGCCAGCAGTTTATCTGCGACAGCGGCAACAGATACGCAGTATTTT	CASSLSATAATDTQYF
.	TRBV7-9	.	TRBJ2-1	TGTGCCAGCAGCGGAGAGGTGCTGGGGAGCTCCTACAATGAGCAGTTCTTC	CASSGEVLGSSYNEQFF
once	TRBV6-6	.	TRBJ1-1	TGTGCCAGCAGTTACTCGTCGGGCCGAGAAGCTTTCTTT	CASSYSSGREAFF
.	TRBV5-1	.	TRBJ1-2	TGCGCCAGCAGTCATAGATCGCTCCGGGACAACGCCCTATCAGCTAACTATGGCTACACCTTC	CASSHRSLRDNALSANYGYTF
.	TRBV6-6	TRBD1	TRBJ2-7	TGTGCCAGCAGTGCGGCCGGGACAGGGTCCTACGAGCAGTACTTC	CASSAAGTGSYEQYF
.	TRBV28	TRBD2	TRBJ2-1	TGTGCCAGCAGTGCCGGGACTAGCAACTACAATGAGCAGTTCTTC	CASSAGTSNYNEQFF
.	TRBV7-9	TRBD2	TRBJ2-1	TGTGCCAGCAGCTTAGCCGGGACTAGCGGTTACAATGAGCAGTTCTTC	CASSLAGTSGYNEQFF
.	TRBV28	TRBD2	TRBJ2-7	TGTGCCAGCAGTTTCTCAGGACTAGCGGGTATCTCCTACGAGCAGTACTTC	CASSFSGLAGISYEQYF
.	TRBV27	.	TRBJ2-1	TGTGCCAGCAGTTTGAAGCCATACAATGAGCAGTTCTTC	CASSLKPYNEQFF
once	TRBV14	.	TRBJ2-7	TGTGCCAGCAGCCGTGCAGGTTACGGCTACGAGCAGTACTTC	CASSRAGYGYEQYF
.	TRBV2	.	TRBJ2-7	TGTGCCAGCAGGCCCTTTTCTTCGTACGAGCAGTACTTC	CASRPFSSYEQYF
.	TRBV7-9	.	TRBJ2-4	TGTGCCAGCAGCGCAAGGGACTTAGCCAAAAACATTCAGTACTTC	CASSARDLAKNIQYF
.	TRBV30	.	TRBJ1-1	TGTGCCTGGAGTCCCCAGGACAACCAAATGAACACTGAAGCTTTCTTT	CAWSPQDNQMNTEAFF
.	TRBV7-9	TRBD1	TRBJ1-2	TGTGCCAGCAGCCCGGGGACAGCTTATGGCTACACCTTC	CASSPGTAYGYTF
.	TRBV7-9	TRBD2	TRBJ2-1	TGTGCCAGCAGCTCCCGCAGCGGGAGGGTCTACAATGAGCAGTTCTTC	CASSSRSGRVYNEQFF
.	TRBV29-1	.	TRBJ2-3	TGCAGCGTTGAAGGGGGGAGGAACACAGATACGCAGTATTTT	CSVEGGRNTDTQYF